This T cell receptor (beta chain) is drawn from a study of T-cell reconstitution after alpha-beta-depleted transplantation in children. This clonotype was seen only a few times. Losses at the gene ends were 6 bases for V and 2 bases for J; bases not matched to a gene: 9. This CDR3 has 17 residues. Germline assignment: CDR1 DFQATT and CDR2 SNEGSKA (reference sequence). Preparing the TCRbeta library involved the use of unique molecular identifiers. MiXCR, run by TCRdb on the PCR reads, gives a single entry per CDR3 protein. The table includes about 600,000 distinct CDR3 sequences, over 9.5% detected once.

Material: PBMCs from the stem cell graft donor, obtained from the stem cell graft. The sequence was collected from a human donor who donated a stem cell graft to a child with acute myeloid leukemia. V is TRBV20-1 and J is TRBJ2-1, with TRBD2 matching 14 bases. CDR3 loop: CSAVGTSGRGTYNEQFF. The CDR3 DNA is TGCAGTGCAGTCGGGACTAGCGGGAGAGGCACCTACAATGAGCAGTTCTTC.